This T cell receptor (beta chain) was captured in a study of T cells after posttransplantation cyclophosphamide. This clone was observed many times. Profiled with immunoSEQ multiplex PCR; TCRdb holds only in-frame clones, not every one. The sample includes 35,000 to 40,000 clones, none of them occurring once. V was cut by 4 bases and J by 0 bases, with 13 bases left in between. CDR1 is MGHDK, CDR2 SYGVNS, per germline. The CDR3 sequence is 16 residues long. The sequencing input was PBMCs. The TCR sequence derives from a man aged 50 to 59 in good health, CMV-negative, and a related stem cell transplant donor. This chain links TRBV25-1 with TRBJ2-4; D remains ambiguous. The CDR3 spells CASSGDSLLAKNIQYF. The DNA of the CDR3 is TGTGCCAGCAGTGGTGACTCACTACTAGCCAAAAACATTCAGTACTTC.